Each of the 12 T cell receptor beta chains below was sequenced from the same sample in a study of cytomegalovirus exposure and HLA in healthy donors. It was with 60 Vbeta and 13 Jbeta primers that the PCR ran. The repertoire was sequenced with immunoSEQ multiplex PCR; TCRdb's copy has only in-frame clones and lacks some. Its listing shows about 110,000 clones. Source material: PBMCs. The source of these receptors is a man in his late teens or twenties in good health and CMV-seronegative.

J is TRBJ2-5 and V is TRBV19, with 8 bases identical to TRBD1. Near its end, the DNA agrees better with TRBJ2-7, so the J call may be wrong. Germline CDR1 reads LNHDA; CDR2 reads SQIVND (reference sequence). This CDR3 spans 14 amino acids. Here the CDR3 reads CASSIGTGGYEQYF. DNA of the CDR3: TGTGCCAGTAGTATAGGCACAGGGGGCTACGAGCAGTACTTC.

This rearrangement joins TRBV27 to TRBJ1-4, with D tentatively TRBD1 (6 bases). The CDR3 has 14 residues. Between the trimmed V and J ends, which lost 4 bases and 7 bases, there was a span of 13 bases. CDR1 MNHEY and CDR2 SMNVEV come from the germline V gene (reference sequence). The CDR3 nucleotides read TGTGCCAGCAGTTCGACAGGAGAGGGTGAAAAACTGTTTTTT. Its protein is CASSSTGEGEKLFF.

This chain connects TRBV5-6 to TRBJ1-5; 7 bases fit TRBD1. The CDR3 consists of 13 residues. Germline V gene data show CDR1 as SGHDT and CDR2 as YYEEEE. V dropped 7 bases and J dropped 3; count of bases not matched to a gene: 4. The CDR3 DNA follows: TGTGCCAGCGCACAGGGGCCCAATCAGCCCCAGCATTTT. Protein product: CASAQGPNQPQHF.

The gene calls are TRBV19 and TRBJ1-5; 9 bases align to TRBD1. The J segment lost 5 bases and the V segment lost 7 bases, leaving 9 bases of the junction unmatched. The CDR3 length is 15 residues. In germline, CDR1 is LNHDA, CDR2 SQIVND (reference sequence). CDR3 in amino acids: CASKPLGQGDQPQHF. CDR3 coding DNA: TGTGCCAGTAAACCATTGGGACAGGGCGATCAGCCCCAGCATTTT.

The chain carries TRBV6-5 and TRBJ1-6, with a weak D call TRBD1 (5 bases). Germline-derived CDR1 and CDR2 are MNHEY and SVGAGI. The CDR3 has 16 residues. Trimming cost V 4 bases and J 10 bases, with 20 bases left between them. CDR3 DNA sequence: TGTGCCAGCAGTTTCCGGACGGCAGGGCCCAGATCACCCCTCCACTTT. Protein: CASSFRTAGPRSPLHF.

The chain uses TRBV5-1 and TRBJ1-2; 7 bases line up with TRBD1. The J segment lost 1 base and the V segment lost 7 bases, leaving 10 bases of the junction unmatched. This CDR3 is 15 amino acids long. Germline V CDR1 and CDR2: SGHRS, YFSETQ. The DNA for the CDR3 is TGCGCCAGCTTTCCCCGGACAGGCTATAACTATGGCTACACCTTC. Its translation: CASFPRTGYNYGYTF.

The chain employs TRBV19 and TRBJ2-7; tentatively, D is TRBD2 (5 bases). Trimming shortened V by 6 bases and J by 3 bases, and 12 bases separated the two germline ends. The CDR3 is 13 residues long. Germline lookup yields CDR1 LNHDA and CDR2 SQIVND (reference sequence). The CDR3 DNA sequence: TGTGCCAGTAGGGGAGAGGTCAACTACGAGCAGTACTTC. Translated, it gives CASRGEVNYEQYF.

This chain connects TRBV4-1 to TRBJ1-4; D ambiguous. Trimming stripped 5 bases from V and 7 bases from J, with 8 bases between. The CDR3 is 12 residues long. From germline, CDR1 is MGHRA and CDR2 YSYEKL. CDR3 residues: CASSCAGEKLFF. CDR3 nucleotides: TGCGCCAGCAGCTGCGCGGGTGAAAAACTGTTTTTT.

CDR3 amino acids: CAIPSGVEQFF. Here the CDR3 DNA reads TGTGCCATTCCTTCGGGGGTTGAGCAGTTCTTC. The V and J genes are TRBV10-3 and TRBJ2-1, with D tentatively TRBD2 (6 bases). V was trimmed by 9 bases and J by 9 bases, leaving 12 bases between them. The length of the CDR3 is 11 residues. In germline, CDR1 is ENHRY, CDR2 SYGVKD.

V and J are TRBV19 and TRBJ2-5, with TRBD1 matching 8 bases. The trim removed 6 bases at V and 5 bases at J, leaving 11 bases unmatched. The CDR3 spans 15 residues. Germline CDR1 and CDR2: LNHDA and SQIVND (reference sequence). Here the CDR3 DNA reads TGTGCCAGTAGCCAGACAGGGGCGTCCGGCGAGACCCAGTACTTC. Its protein product is CASSQTGASGETQYF.

The rearrangement links TRBV28 to TRBJ2-7; 9 bases agree with TRBD1. Germline V gene sequence: CDR1 MDHEN, CDR2 SYDVKM. The CDR3 contains 13 residues. Losses at the gene ends were 10 bases for V and 2 bases for J; bases not matched to a gene: 6. As DNA, the CDR3 is TGTGCCACCAAAACAGGGGGCACCTACGAGCAGTACTTC. Protein sequence: CATKTGGTYEQYF.

This chain links TRBV5-4 with TRBJ2-2; 10 bases are shared with TRBD2. CDR1 and CDR2 (germline): SGHNT, YYREEE (reference sequence). The CDR3 runs to 16 residues. The V segment lost 4 bases and the J segment 2 bases; nucleotides outside the gene matches: 5. CDR3 loop: CASSKGLAINTGELFF. In DNA form, the CDR3 reads TGTGCCAGCAGCAAGGGACTAGCGATTAACACCGGGGAGCTGTTTTTT.